The 12 T cell receptor beta chains below were found in one sample sequenced in a study of somatic reversion in DOCK8 deficiency. Using EuroClonality-NGS primers, TRB was amplified from 85 to 100 ng genomic DNA in one-step amplicon PCR. TCRdb processed the multiplex PCR reads anew with MiXCR; each CDR3 protein has one entry. The table records over 4,000 distinct CDR3 sequences, about 25% of them present only once. The source material was peripheral blood. The receptors originated from a human donor in good health.

This clonotype was counted only a few times. This rearrangement joins TRBV20-1 to TRBJ2-7; D perhaps matches TRBD1 (6 bases). The germline V gene encodes CDR1 DFQATT and CDR2 SNEGSKA (reference sequence). The CDR3 is 13 amino acids. Trimming took 5 bases from V and 3 from J, leaving 14 bases between them. The CDR3 DNA sequence: TGCAGTGCTCGCGGACAGAACGACTACGAGCAGTACTTC. Translated, it gives CSARGQNDYEQYF.

This clonotype has only a few counts. The chain has TRBV7-8 and TRBJ1-2; 8 nucleotides align to TRBD1. The CDR3 length is 17 residues. V dropped 0 bases and J dropped 0; count of bases not matched to a gene: 6. Germline CDR1 reads SGHVS; CDR2 reads FQNEAQ. The CDR3 DNA reads as TGTGCCAGCAGCTTAGCAACGACAGGGGTGACTAACTATGGCTACACCTTC. Protein sequence: CASSLATTGVTNYGYTF.

This clonotype was picked up a small number of times. The chain carries TRBV5-1 and TRBJ1-4; maybe TRBD1 (5 bases). The CDR3 extends over 14 amino acids. Trimming cost V 2 bases and J 6 bases, with 11 bases left between them. CDR1 is SGHRS and CDR2 is YFSETQ in the germline V gene. The CDR3 here is CASSFSGGDEKLFF. CDR3 nucleotide sequence: TGCGCCAGCAGCTTCTCGGGGGGGGATGAAAAACTGTTTTTT.

The chain couples TRBV28 to TRBJ2-1, with 8 positions matching TRBD1. The CDR3 loop spans 15 amino acids. V was pared by 6 bases and J by 8 bases, with 12 bases of the junction left unmatched. The germline gives CDR1 MDHEN, CDR2 SYDVKM. CDR3 sequence (DNA): TGTGCCAGCAGGCGACAGGGGACTCTCATCCATGAGCAGTTCTTC. It codes for CASRRQGTLIHEQFF.

This chain joins TRBV12-3 or TRBV12-4 and TRBJ2-7; D is ambiguous. This CDR3 contains 13 residues. The germline V and J ends were trimmed by 6 bases and 4 bases, with 13 bases remaining between them. CDR3 sequence: CASSRVPGYEQYF. CDR3 in DNA: TGTGCCAGCAGCCGCGTACCCGGGTACGAGCAGTACTTC.

This clonotype has just a few counts. The chain couples TRBV5-1 to TRBJ1-4; D uncertain. From germline, CDR1 is SGHRS and CDR2 YFSETQ. The CDR3 runs 15 residues. The germline V and J ends were trimmed by 4 bases and 3 bases, with 13 bases remaining between them. CDR3: CASSPRNTANEKLFF. In DNA, the CDR3 is TGCGCCAGCAGCCCCCGCAACACCGCTAATGAAAAACTGTTTTTT.

The table lists this clonotype with a few counts. This rearrangement joins TRBV2 to TRBJ2-2; D is unclear. The V gene's germline CDR1 is SNHLY and CDR2 FYNNEI. V lost 4 bases and J 3 bases, leaving 3 bases between the germline ends. The CDR3 length is 12 residues. The CDR3 loop is CASSVHTGELFF. DNA of the CDR3: TGTGCCAGCAGTGTGCACACCGGGGAGCTGTTTTTT.

This clonotype has a handful of counts. V gene TRBV6-1 combines with J gene TRBJ1-2; the D gene is possibly TRBD1 (6 bases). V was pared by 6 bases and J by 3 bases, with 11 bases between. This CDR3 comprises 13 residues. The germline V gene has CDR1 MNHNS and CDR2 SASEGT. Written as DNA, the CDR3 is TGTGCCAGCAGACAGGGTGAGGACTATGGCTACACCTTC. This codes for CASRQGEDYGYTF.

The rearrangement links TRBV28 to TRBJ1-2; TRBD1 might be the D (6 bases). The CDR3 extends over 15 amino acids. The germline V gene has CDR1 MDHEN and CDR2 SYDVKM. The ends were cut back, 0 bases at V and 5 bases at J, with 13 bases in the middle. The CDR3 DNA reads as TGTGCCAGCAGTTTATGGGGGACAAAACCTTATGGCTACACCTTC. Its translation is CASSLWGTKPYGYTF.

To note about this clonotype: A read error may explain this, as a much larger clone is one base away. The J gene is TRBJ1-1, the V gene TRBV12-3 or TRBV12-4; D is ambiguous. CDR3 length equals 13 residues. The chain's CDR3 is CVSSFLENTEAFF. The DNA for the CDR3 is TGTGTCAGCAGTTTTCTGGAAAACACTGAAGCTTTCTTT.

In regard to this clonotype: Given a much more abundant clone one base away, this may be a read error. The chain joins TRBV30 to TRBJ2-1, with D possibly TRBD2 on 5 matching bases. This CDR3 is built from 13 residues. The V and J ends lost 1 base and 9 bases respectively, with 13 bases between them. Germline CDR1 reads GTSNPN; CDR2 reads SVGIG (reference sequence). CDR3 DNA: TGTGCCTGGAGTGGAGTTAGAACTAGTGAGCAGTTCTTC. Amino acid sequence: CAWSGVRTSEQFF.

By sample fraction, this clonotype is medium-sized. J is TRBJ1-5 and V is TRBV28, with D possibly being TRBD1 (5 bases). The CDR3 runs 16 residues. Trimming took 4 bases from V and 7 from J, leaving 20 bases between them. Germline V gene data show CDR1 as MDHEN and CDR2 as SYDVKM. This chain's CDR3 is CASSSPLRGLTQPQHF. CDR3 DNA: TGTGCCAGCAGTTCGCCCCTGAGGGGTCTCACACAGCCCCAGCATTTT.